One and the same sample provided the 22 T cell receptor beta chains below, sequenced in a study of blood T cell repertoires in COVID-19. The repertoire was sequenced with immunoSEQ multiplex PCR; TCRdb's copy has only in-frame clones and lacks some. The sample lists around 93,000 clones; approximately 88% were seen once. Sequenced input: peripheral blood. These receptors originate from a man older than 75 with acute or convalescent COVID-19.

The CDR3 sequence is CASSLGTEQYGYTF. The CDR3 DNA reads TGTGCCAGCAGCTTGGGGACAGAGCAATATGGCTACACCTTC. This chain uses TRBV7-8 with TRBJ1-2, with 7 nucleotides matching TRBD1. Germline lookup yields CDR1 SGHVS and CDR2 FQNEAQ. The CDR3 loop spans 14 amino acids. Trimming at V came to 3 bases and at J to 5 bases, leaving 6 bases not matched to a gene.

This chain connects TRBV28 to TRBJ1-1; 7 bases agree with TRBD1. With V trimmed by 1 base and J by 7 bases, 9 bases remained unmatched. In germline, CDR1 is MDHEN, CDR2 SYDVKM. The CDR3 extends over 15 amino acids. In DNA, the CDR3 is TGTGCCAGCAGTTTATCCCCAGCTCAGGGGGGTGAAGCTTTCTTT. Translation gives CASSLSPAQGGEAFF.

This sequence joins TRBV15 and TRBJ1-2, with D unresolved. The CDR3 totals 16 residues. Trimming took off 0 bases at V and 1 base at J, with 12 bases between the two ends. CDR1 and CDR2 (germline): LNHNV, YYDKDF (reference sequence). CDR3 amino acids: CATSRDLAGVNYGYTF. The DNA of the CDR3 is TGTGCCACCAGCAGAGATCTGGCGGGAGTTAACTATGGCTACACCTTC.

The DNA for the CDR3 is TGTGCCACCGCTGAACAAGCAACTAATGAAAAACTGTTTTTT. It codes for CATAEQATNEKLFF. J is TRBJ1-4 and V is TRBV19, with D unresolved. V lost 10 bases, J lost 0 bases, and 12 bases lay in between. Germline V gene sequence: CDR1 LNHDA, CDR2 SQIVND (reference sequence). The CDR3 has 14 residues.

In its sample, this clone was seen once. The chain has TRBV3-1 (or the pseudogene TRBV3-2) and TRBJ1-4; tentative D call: TRBD1 (5 bases). The germline gives CDR1 LGHDT, CDR2 YNNKEL (reference sequence). V was clipped by 1 base and J by 4 bases, with 10 bases between them. The length of the CDR3 is 15 residues. The CDR3 sequence: CASSQARTSNEKLFF. The CDR3 nucleotides are TGTGCCAGCAGCCAAGCACGGACAAGTAATGAAAAACTGTTTTTT.

This clone was detected once. This chain connects TRBV6-1 to TRBJ2-2; D is possibly TRBD1 (6 bases). Germline V CDR1 and CDR2: MNHNS, SASEGT. This CDR3 spans 14 amino acids. Trimming shortened V by 2 bases and J by 5 bases, and 9 bases separated the two germline ends. The DNA of the CDR3 is TGTGCCAGCAGTGAACTCACAGGGACCGGGGAGCTGTTTTTT. Residues: CASSELTGTGELFF.

The rearrangement links TRBV27 to TRBJ2-7; a possible D gene is TRBD1 (6 bases). CDR1 and CDR2 (germline): MNHEY, SMNVEV (reference sequence). This CDR3 is 13 amino acids long. Between the trimmed V and J ends, which lost 2 bases and 5 bases, there was a span of 10 bases. DNA of the CDR3: TGTGCCAGCAGTTTAACCAGGGGCAACGAGCAGTACTTC. Translation: CASSLTRGNEQYF.

The J gene is TRBJ1-3, the V gene TRBV7-2; D ambiguous. The ends were cut back, 5 bases at V and 0 bases at J, with 11 bases in the middle. This CDR3 is built from 15 residues. The germline V gene encodes CDR1 SGHTA and CDR2 FQGNSA. The CDR3 coding sequence is TGTGCCAGCAGCCCCACAGCTCTCTCTGGAAACACCATATATTTT. It specifies CASSPTALSGNTIYF.

This clone was counted a single time. J is TRBJ2-1 and V is TRBV5-1; TRBD2 agrees at 7 bases. CDR1 is SGHRS and CDR2 is YFSETQ in the germline V gene. This CDR3 comprises 16 residues. The V segment lost 3 bases and the J segment 5 bases; nucleotides outside the gene matches: 11. The DNA for the CDR3 is TGCGCCAGCAGCTATTCCGGGACTACCTACGACAATGAGCAGTTCTTC. This codes for CASSYSGTTYDNEQFF.

The chain joins TRBV19 to TRBJ1-5, with TRBD1 matching 7 bases. Germline CDR1 is LNHDA and CDR2 is SQIVND (reference sequence). This CDR3 has 15 residues. The ends lost 6 bases at V and 1 base at J; junction bases unmatched: 6. CDR3 region: CASSPGTVSNQPQHF. The CDR3 DNA follows: TGTGCCAGTAGCCCCGGGACAGTGAGCAATCAGCCCCAGCATTTT. Supplemented by reference TRBV19 and TRBJ1-5, the full variable domain reads DGGITQSPKYLFRKEGQNVTLSCEQNLNHDAMYWYRQDPGQGLRLIYYSQIVNDFQKGDIAEGYSVSREKKESFPLTVTSAQKNPTAFYLCASSPGTVSNQPQHFGDGTRLSIL.

This clone appeared a single time. This chain joins TRBV5-1 and TRBJ2-5; 8 bases are a match to TRBD1. Germline CDR1 reads SGHRS; CDR2 reads YFSETQ. Trimming at V came to 4 bases and at J to 5 bases, leaving 7 bases not matched to a gene. The CDR3 sequence is 14 residues long. This CDR3 is CASSGQGARETQYF. Here the CDR3 DNA reads TGCGCCAGCAGCGGGCAGGGGGCGCGTGAGACCCAGTACTTC.

The chain recombines TRBV11-1 with TRBJ2-5; weak D call: TRBD2 (6 bases). Deletions cut 4 bases from V and 0 bases from J, with 9 bases between. The CDR3 loop spans 14 amino acids. The V gene's germline CDR1 is SGHAT and CDR2 FQDESV (reference sequence). CDR3 nucleotide sequence: TGTGCCAGCAGCTGGGACTCGTACCAAGAGACCCAGTACTTC. Encoded protein: CASSWDSYQETQYF.

V is TRBV6-5 and J is TRBJ1-1; D not certain. The V gene's germline CDR1 is MNHEY and CDR2 SVGAGI. This CDR3 has 13 residues. V lost 5 bases and J 3 bases, leaving 10 bases between the germline ends. The CDR3: CASSLRRHTEAFF. CDR3 DNA: TGTGCCAGCAGTCTTAGGAGACACACTGAAGCTTTCTTT.

The rearrangement links TRBV30 to TRBJ1-5, with 8 bases that match TRBD1. The CDR3 totals 14 residues. The V and J ends lost 0 bases and 6 bases, in that order; junction bases with no gene match: 4. Germline-derived CDR1 and CDR2 are GTSNPN and SVGIG (reference sequence). The CDR3 loop is CAWSVRRGPQPQHF. The DNA for the CDR3 is TGTGCCTGGAGTGTACGCAGGGGGCCTCAGCCCCAGCATTTT.

The chain links TRBV2 to TRBJ1-5, with D perhaps TRBD1 (5 bases). Germline loops: CDR1 SNHLY, CDR2 FYNNEI. V dropped 7 bases and J dropped 4 bases, with 11 bases sitting between them. CDR3 length: 13 amino acids. The CDR3, as DNA: TGTGCCAGCACGGGGGGATTGAATCAGCCCCAGCATTTT. It specifies CASTGGLNQPQHF.

V usage is TRBV24-1 and J usage is TRBJ2-5, with 8 bases fitting TRBD2. The CDR3 is 15 amino acids. J was trimmed by 5 bases and V by 4 bases; bases with no gene match: 8. The V gene's germline CDR1 is KGHDR and CDR2 SFDVKD. The CDR3 DNA follows: TGTGCCACCAGTGACTTTACCGGGACTAGGGAGACCCAGTACTTC. This encodes CATSDFTGTRETQYF.

This clone has more than one count but fewer than ten. CDR3 sequence: CASGGDILSGNTIYF. The CDR3 DNA reads TGTGCCAGTGGTGGGGACATCCTCTCTGGAAACACCATATATTTT. The rearrangement uses TRBV19 and TRBJ1-3; D possibly corresponds to TRBD1 (6 bases). Between the trimmed V and J ends, which lost 8 bases and 0 bases, there was a span of 14 bases. Germline assignment: CDR1 LNHDA and CDR2 SQIVND (reference sequence). CDR3 size: 15 residues.

V and J are TRBV12-5 and TRBJ2-1, with 9 bases aligning to TRBD1. V gave up 4 bases and J gave up 4 bases; unmatched junction bases: 11. The CDR3 is made up of 17 amino acids. Germline lookup yields CDR1 LGHNT and CDR2 FRNRAP. CDR3 sequence: CASGSLPGTGRYNEQFF. The CDR3 DNA reads as TGTGCTAGTGGTTCCCTTCCCGGGACAGGGAGGTACAATGAGCAGTTCTTC.

The V call is TRBV18, the J call TRBJ1-4; D is unclear. Trimming left V 2 bases short and J 4 bases short, with 11 bases between. Germline loops: CDR1 KGHSH, CDR2 LQKENI. The CDR3 sequence is 15 residues long. The CDR3 DNA reads as TGTGCCAGCTCACCAGGCGAGGGCCGTAATGAAAAACTGTTTTTT. This encodes CASSPGEGRNEKLFF.

This clone was found once. The chain employs TRBV28 and TRBJ2-7; D is unclear. The CDR3 has 12 residues. Germline values: CDR1 MDHEN, CDR2 SYDVKM. V was trimmed by 2 bases and J by 3 bases, leaving 5 bases between them. CDR3 sequence (DNA): TGTGCCAGCAGTTTACCCCTCTACGAGCAGTACTTC. This sequence encodes CASSLPLYEQYF.

This clone came up a few times. The junction departs from the called germline gene at one end, perhaps through a read error. V gene TRBV27 combines with J gene TRBJ1-6; no definite D call. CDR3 length: 16 amino acids. CDR1 and CDR2 from the germline V gene are MNHEY and SMNVEV (reference sequence). The CDR3: CASSSSEGFYNSPLHF. CDR3 in DNA: TGTGCCAGCAGTTCCTCCGAGGGATTCTATAATTCGCCCCTCCACTTT.

CDR3 nucleotide sequence: TGTGCCAGCAGCTTGCTGTACGGGGTGGCGAACTATGGCTACACCTTC. Protein sequence: CASSLLYGVANYGYTF. V is TRBV7-9 and J is TRBJ1-2, with unresolved D. Trimming shortened V by 3 bases and J by 2 bases, and 16 bases separated the two germline ends. The CDR3 spans 16 residues. Per germline, CDR1 SEHNR and CDR2 FQNEAQ (reference sequence).